The entry below gives a single T cell receptor beta chain sequence along with its context. This CDR3 contains 12 residues. Germline loops: CDR1 SNHLY, CDR2 FYNNEI. Trimming removed 8 bases at V and 3 bases at J, with 10 bases between. Profiled with immunoSEQ multiplex PCR; TCRdb holds only in-frame clones, not every one. The sample carries roughly 340,000 clones, roughly 90% recorded once. This entry comes from a study of blood T cell repertoires in COVID-19. The TCR was taken from a woman between 70 and 85 years old with COVID-19, enrolled during active disease. What was sequenced was peripheral blood. This rearrangement joins TRBV2 to TRBJ2-5; tentative D call: TRBD2 (5 bases). CDR3 in DNA: TGTGCCAGCGGCGGGCCGGAAGAGACCCAGTACTTC. Amino acids: CASGGPEETQYF.